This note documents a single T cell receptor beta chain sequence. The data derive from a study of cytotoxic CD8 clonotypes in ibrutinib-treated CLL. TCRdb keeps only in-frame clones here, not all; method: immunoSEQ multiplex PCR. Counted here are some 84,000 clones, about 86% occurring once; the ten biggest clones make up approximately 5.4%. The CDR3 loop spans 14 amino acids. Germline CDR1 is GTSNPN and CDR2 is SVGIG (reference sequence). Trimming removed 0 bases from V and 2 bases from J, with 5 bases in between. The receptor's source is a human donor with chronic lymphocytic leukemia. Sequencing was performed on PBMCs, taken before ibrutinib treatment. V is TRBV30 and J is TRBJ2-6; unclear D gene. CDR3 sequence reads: CAWSVGAGANVLTF. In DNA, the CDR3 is TGTGCCTGGAGTGTGGGTGCTGGGGCCAACGTCCTGACTTTC.